This T cell receptor beta chain was identified during a study of T-cell reconstitution after alpha-beta-depleted transplantation in children. This clonotype has only a few counts. Germline V gene lookup returns CDR1 SGHRS and CDR2 YFSETQ. The V gene lost 2 bases and the J gene lost 10 bases, with 13 bases spanning the gap. The CDR3 covers 14 residues. Unique molecular identifiers were incorporated during preparation of the TCRbeta library. MiXCR, applied by TCRdb to the PCR reads, yields one record per CDR3 protein. The repertoire holds around 410,000 distinct CDR3 sequences, with about 11% as singletons.

The source is a human donor who donated a stem cell graft to a child with acute myeloid leukemia. Source: PBMCs from the stem cell graft donor, taken from the stem cell graft. The chain links TRBV5-1 to TRBJ1-6; D is unresolved. The CDR3 here is CASSLGRTPSPLHF. As DNA, the CDR3 is TGCGCCAGCAGCTTAGGGCGGACGCCGTCACCCCTCCACTTT.